This T cell receptor beta chain was retrieved from a study of cytomegalovirus exposure and HLA in healthy donors. Both 60 Vbeta primers and 13 Jbeta primers went into the PCR. This table comes from immunoSEQ multiplex PCR, and its TCRdb copy is limited to in-frame clones, with some not included. There are approximately 150,000 clones in the sample, with 0.96% held by the top ten. V was pared by 0 bases and J by 3 bases, with 2 bases of the junction left unmatched. CDR1 and CDR2 from the germline V gene are MNHEY and SVGAGI. The CDR3 is 16 amino acids. Of note for this clone: Other DNA sequences in the sample encode the same CDR3.

Sequenced sample: PBMCs. This clonotype was sampled from a male donor in good health and CMV-seronegative. This chain joins TRBV6-5 and TRBJ1-6, with 7 bases that match TRBD1. CDR3 region: CASSYSRDSYNSPLHF. CDR3 coding DNA: TGTGCCAGCAGTTACTCCCGGGACAGCTATAATTCACCCCTCCACTTT.